These T cell receptor beta chains were read from a single sample in a study of T cells after posttransplantation cyclophosphamide. Sequencing used immunoSEQ multiplex PCR; TCRdb keeps in-frame clones, though not all of them. The sample holds 30,000 to 45,000 clones, and no clone turns up only once. Sequencing was done on a sample of PBMCs. Receptors originate from a girl aged 10-17 years in good health, CMV-negative, and a related stem cell transplant donor. CDR3s include the opening cysteine and the closing phenylalanine or tryptophan. A D gene is named only where the DNA matches it firmly. A clone size is listed for some rows: how often the clone was seen (once, few, many), or a class if it is expanded.

V,D,J,size,CDR3,DNA
TRBV6-6,TRBD1,TRBJ1-2,few,CASRQKGQGFEGYTF,TGTGCCAGCAGGCAGAAGGGACAGGGGTTTGAAGGCTACACCTTC
TRBV13,.,TRBJ1-2,many,CASSLGPPSSYGYTF,TGTGCCAGCAGCTTAGGCCCTCCTAGTAGCTATGGCTACACCTTC
TRBV21-1,.,TRBJ2-5,many,CASSKARQDRNHQETQYF,TGTGCCAGCAGCAAAGCGCGGCAGGACAGAAACCACCAAGAGACCCAGTACTTC
TRBV5-4,.,TRBJ1-3,few,CASSQGGNTIYF,TGTGCCAGCAGCCAGGGAGGAAACACCATATATTTT
TRBV4-1,TRBD1,TRBJ2-5,few,CASSQDSGTGSGETQYF,TGCGCCAGCAGCCAAGATTCCGGGACAGGGTCCGGGGAGACCCAGTACTTC
TRBV4-1,.,TRBJ2-7,many,CASSQHVKHRSSYEQYF,TGCGCCAGCAGCCAACACGTTAAGCACAGGAGCTCCTACGAGCAGTACTTC
TRBV18,TRBD2,TRBJ2-2,many,CASSPLLAGDAGELFF,TGTGCCAGCTCACCACTACTAGCGGGAGATGCCGGGGAGCTGTTTTTT
TRBV2,.,TRBJ2-7,many,CASSEGGTRGGRAYEQYF,TGTGCCAGCAGTGAAGGGGGAACAAGGGGTGGTCGGGCCTACGAGCAGTACTTC
TRBV10-3,TRBD1,TRBJ1-6,many,CAIGDRDNSPLHF,TGTGCCATCGGGGACAGGGATAATTCACCCCTCCACTTT
TRBV5-5,.,TRBJ1-5,many,CASSLGGTGLNQPQHF,TGTGCCAGCAGCTTGGGGGGTACAGGGTTAAATCAGCCCCAGCATTTT
TRBV5-4,TRBD1,TRBJ2-5,few,CASSLGFRTGLGQETQYF,TGTGCCAGCAGCTTGGGGTTCCGGACAGGGTTGGGGCAAGAGACCCAGTACTTC
TRBV10-2,.,TRBJ2-7,many,CASSRTGTLTYEQYF,TGCGCCAGCAGTCGAACCGGGACTTTAACCTACGAGCAGTACTTC
TRBV27,TRBD1,TRBJ1-1,few,CASSLGAGGAFF,TGTGCCAGCAGTTTAGGCGCAGGGGGAGCTTTCTTT
TRBV30,TRBD2,TRBJ2-5,few,CAWGLASETQYF,TGTGCCTGGGGACTAGCAAGCGAGACCCAGTACTTC
TRBV6-6,TRBD1,TRBJ1-2,many,CASSMTGSGYTF,TGTGCCAGCAGTATGACAGGGAGCGGCTACACCTTC
TRBV28,.,TRBJ1-1,many,CASMKGGSDTEAFF,TGTGCCAGCATGAAAGGGGGATCCGACACTGAAGCTTTCTTT
TRBV28,TRBD1,TRBJ1-6,many,CASRQGQGSLYSPLHF,TGTGCCAGCAGGCAAGGACAGGGGTCTTTGTATTCACCCCTCCACTTT
TRBV10-2,TRBD2,TRBJ2-1,.,CASSGLATVNEQFF,TGCGCCAGCAGCGGACTAGCGACAGTTAATGAGCAGTTCTTC
TRBV7-9,.,TRBJ2-7,few,CASSQYPTGGYEQYF,TGTGCCAGCAGCCAATACCCGACAGGAGGATACGAGCAGTACTTC
TRBV2,.,TRBJ2-5,.,CASNRFGPQETQYF,TGTGCCAGCAACCGGTTTGGGCCCCAAGAGACCCAGTACTTC
TRBV9,.,TRBJ2-5,many,CASSVDSAPGETQYF,TGTGCCAGCAGCGTAGATTCCGCCCCCGGGGAGACCCAGTACTTC
TRBV6-1,.,TRBJ1-5,.,CASSEAGGSNQPQHF,TGTGCCAGCAGTGAGGCTGGTGGTAGCAATCAGCCCCAGCATTTT